A single sample gave rise to the 31 T cell receptor beta chains below, sequenced in a study of identical twins. TCRdb used MiXCR to reprocess the 5' RACE reads, holding one entry per CDR3 protein. This table holds 650,000 to 750,000 distinct CDR3 sequences, over 20% found once. This same sample was also part of a study on T cells expressing NK-cell markers.

The specimen sequenced was PBMCs. The receptors come from a woman aged 18-29 years in good health.

The chain links TRBV7-9 to TRBJ2-5; TRBD1 matches at 7 bases. The CDR3 is made up of 15 amino acids. Trimming cost V 8 bases and J 5 bases; bases outside gene matches: 14. Per the germline V gene, CDR1 is SEHNR and CDR2 is FQNEAQ (reference sequence). CDR3 nucleotide sequence: TGTGCCAGCGCAACGCTGAGAGGGGGCTTGGAGACCCAGTACTTC. It specifies CASATLRGGLETQYF. The full variable domain, rest sourced from reference TRBV7-9 and TRBJ2-5, is DTGVSQNPRHKITKRGQNVTFRCDPISEHNRLYWYRQTLGQGPEFLTYFQNEAQLEKSRLLSDRFSAERPKGSFSTLEIQRTEQGDSAMYLCASATLRGGLETQYFGPGTRLLVL.

This clonotype was picked up a small number of times. The rearrangement joins TRBV7-3 to TRBJ1-2; D might be TRBD1 (5 bases). V gave up 5 bases and J gave up 8 bases, with 15 bases separating them. Germline V CDR1 and CDR2: SGHTA, FQGTGA. The CDR3 has 13 residues. The CDR3: CASSHPQGEGYTF. In nucleotides, the CDR3 is TGTGCCAGCAGCCACCCCCAGGGCGAGGGCTACACCTTC.

This chain connects TRBV10-3 to TRBJ1-2; D not resolved. V lost 0 bases and J lost 4, with 6 bases in between. CDR1 is ENHRY and CDR2 is SYGVKD in the germline V gene. This CDR3 region has 13 residues. The DNA for the CDR3 is TGTGCCATCAGTGAGTCGGCCATCTATGGCTACACCTTC. Its translation: CAISESAIYGYTF.

This clonotype was seen more than once but under ten times. The chain couples TRBV10-3 to TRBJ2-7; 9 positions match TRBD1. The germline V gene encodes CDR1 ENHRY and CDR2 SYGVKD. V lost 7 bases to trimming and J lost 4 bases; unmatched junction nucleotides: 8. The CDR3 consists of 14 residues. As DNA, the CDR3 is TGTGCCATCACTCCGGGACAGGGTGCATACGAGCAGTACTTC. Encoded protein: CAITPGQGAYEQYF.

This clonotype was found a few times. The rearrangement joins TRBV20-1 to TRBJ1-1, with D possibly being TRBD1 (6 bases). The CDR3 totals 12 residues. The germline CDR1 and CDR2 sequences are DFQATT and SNEGSKA (reference sequence). V was shortened by 6 bases and J by 8 bases, with 16 bases between the two germline ends. The CDR3 DNA sequence: TGCAGTGCCGCGGAGGGGGGACCGGAAGCTTTCTTT. Translated: CSAAEGGPEAFF.

This clonotype occurred a few times. This chain connects TRBV9 to TRBJ2-1; 7 bases line up with TRBD2. Unmatched junction bases numbered 5, after V lost 2 bases and J lost 6 bases. CDR1 is SGDLS and CDR2 is YYNGEE in the germline V gene. The CDR3 length is 14 residues. The CDR3: CASSVSGYSNEQFF. CDR3 DNA: TGTGCCAGCAGCGTTAGCGGGTATTCCAATGAGCAGTTCTTC.

This clonotype was detected many times. The V call is TRBV29-1, the J call TRBJ2-7; D possibly corresponds to TRBD2 (5 bases). Germline values: CDR1 SQVTM, CDR2 ANQGSEA. This CDR3 is 13 amino acids long. Trimming left V 4 bases short and J 5 bases short, with 15 bases between. CDR3 residues: CSVAGSLVDEQYF. In DNA, the CDR3 is TGCAGCGTTGCTGGGAGTTTAGTTGACGAGCAGTACTTC.

A few counts support this clonotype. V usage is TRBV20-1 and J usage is TRBJ2-1, with 11 nucleotides matching TRBD2. CDR3 length equals 11 residues. The germline gives CDR1 DFQATT, CDR2 SNEGSKA (reference sequence). With 4 bases clipped from V and 15 bases from J, the junction kept 5 bases outside the gene matches. The CDR3 sequence: CSATRLAGWFF. CDR3 sequence (DNA): TGCAGTGCTACAAGACTAGCGGGATGGTTCTTC.

This clonotype rates as medium-sized. The V gene is TRBV29-1, the J gene TRBJ1-1, with D hard to call. The germline V and J ends were trimmed by 6 bases and 3 bases, with 11 bases remaining between them. The CDR3 totals 12 residues. Germline CDR1 is SQVTM and CDR2 is ANQGSEA. The CDR3 reads CSVAKGDTEAFF. DNA for the CDR3: TGCAGCGTAGCCAAGGGTGACACTGAAGCTTTCTTT.

This clonotype was seen a handful of times. This sequence joins TRBV12-3 or TRBV12-4 and TRBJ2-5; possible D gene TRBD2, 6 bases. With 7 bases removed from V and 2 bases from J, the gap between germline ends came to 14 bases. This CDR3 region has 14 residues. The chain's CDR3 is CASTLLAGQETQYF. In nucleotides, the CDR3 is TGTGCCAGCACCCTCCTGGCGGGACAAGAGACCCAGTACTTC.

This clonotype was detected a few times. The chain recombines TRBV6-5 with TRBJ1-1; perhaps TRBD1 as D (5 bases). This CDR3 has 14 amino acids. Germline assignment: CDR1 MNHEY and CDR2 SVGAGI. V lost 4 bases and J 6 bases, leaving 15 bases between the germline ends. The CDR3 sequence: CASSSFGTVPEAFF. As DNA, the CDR3 is TGTGCCAGCAGTTCTTTCGGGACCGTTCCTGAAGCTTTCTTT.

The chain employs TRBV5-6 and TRBJ2-1; D uncertain. The CDR3 spans 16 residues. Trimming cost V 0 bases and J 6 bases, with 16 bases left between them. Germline V gives CDR1 SGHDT, CDR2 YYEEEE. In DNA, the CDR3 is TGTGCCAGCAGCTTGGTCCCAGACGGGTTGGTCAATGAGCAGTTCTTC. It yields the protein CASSLVPDGLVNEQFF.

This clonotype has only a few counts. The chain is built from TRBV7-9 and TRBJ2-4; 9 nucleotides line up with TRBD2. Per germline, CDR1 SEHNR and CDR2 FQNEAQ (reference sequence). The CDR3 is 15 residues long. V gave up 2 bases and J gave up 6 bases; unmatched junction bases: 5. The CDR3 DNA reads TGTGCCAGCAGCTTATCAAGCGGGGGGAGAAACATTCAGTACTTC. Protein sequence: CASSLSSGGRNIQYF.

This clonotype has ten or more counts. The chain carries TRBV5-1 and TRBJ2-3; the match to TRBD2 covers 11 bases. The CDR3 consists of 18 residues. Per the germline V gene, CDR1 is SGHRS and CDR2 is YFSETQ. Unmatched junction bases numbered 17, after V lost 7 bases and J lost 4 bases. CDR3 sequence: CASSRALAGGPSSDTQYF. The CDR3 nucleotides read TGCGCCAGCTCGAGGGCGCTAGCGGGAGGCCCCTCCTCAGATACGCAGTATTTT.

This clonotype appeared a few times. V and J are TRBV6-1 and TRBJ2-1; TRBD2 matches 12 bases. Germline lookup yields CDR1 MNHNS and CDR2 SASEGT. This CDR3 comprises 19 residues. V dropped 6 bases and J dropped 8; count of bases not matched to a gene: 20. The DNA of the CDR3 is TGTGCCAGCAGAGGATCTAGCGGGAGGGGTGAGCGTCGGAACGATGAGCAGTTCTTC. This codes for CASRGSSGRGERRNDEQFF.

The rearrangement links TRBV7-8 to TRBJ2-7, with TRBD1 matching over 9 bases. Trimming removed 1 base from V and 5 bases from J; junction bases left unmatched: 6. In germline, CDR1 is SGHVS, CDR2 FQNEAQ. CDR3 length: 15 amino acids. The CDR3 DNA reads TGTGCCAGCAGCTTAGGTCTGTGGACAGGGGACGAGCAGTACTTC. Amino acid sequence: CASSLGLWTGDEQYF.

The V and J genes are TRBV7-2 and TRBJ2-3, with 9 bases matching TRBD2. The V gene's germline CDR1 is SGHTA and CDR2 FQGNSA. V was pared by 6 bases and J by 4 bases, with 8 bases of the junction left unmatched. CDR3 size: 15 residues. The CDR3 sequence: CASSRLSGSPDTQYF. CDR3 nucleotide sequence: TGTGCCAGCAGTCGTCTTAGCGGGAGCCCAGATACGCAGTATTTT.

In its sample, this clonotype was seen many times. The chain uses TRBV19 and TRBJ1-1; D gene ambiguous. V was clipped by 5 bases and J by 4 bases, with 5 bases between them. The CDR3 extends over 11 amino acids. Germline CDR1 LNHDA, CDR2 SQIVND (reference sequence). The CDR3 DNA reads TGTGCCAGTAGTGGCAGCACTGAAGCTTTCTTT. Translated: CASSGSTEAFF.

The rearrangement links TRBV7-8 to TRBJ2-6; 12 bases align to TRBD1. V dropped 5 bases and J dropped 0; count of bases not matched to a gene: 2. The CDR3 totals 17 residues. Germline CDR1 and CDR2: SGHVS and FQNEAQ. CDR3 residues: CASSMGQGASGANVLTF. The CDR3 nucleotides are TGTGCCAGCAGCATGGGACAGGGGGCCTCTGGGGCCAACGTCCTGACTTTC.

This chain joins TRBV5-1 and TRBJ2-3; 8 positions match TRBD2. Trimming removed 2 bases from V and 2 bases from J; junction bases left unmatched: 7. The CDR3 extends over 16 amino acids. The germline gives CDR1 SGHRS, CDR2 YFSETQ. The CDR3 sequence is CASSFSSGWATDTQYF. Here the CDR3 DNA reads TGCGCCAGCAGCTTCTCTAGCGGGTGGGCCACAGATACGCAGTATTTT. The full variable domain, with the rest looked up from reference TRBV5-1 and TRBJ2-3, is KAGVTQTPRYLIKTRGQQVTLSCSPISGHRSVSWYQQTPGQGLQFLFEYFSETQRNKGNFPGRFSGRQFSNSRSEMNVSTLELGDSALYLCASSFSSGWATDTQYFGPGTRLTVL.

The chain recombines TRBV6-5 with TRBJ1-4, with unresolved D. CDR1 and CDR2 from the germline V gene are MNHEY and SVGAGI. CDR3 length: 15 amino acids. The V and J ends lost 2 bases and 8 bases respectively, with 15 bases between them. The CDR3 reads CASSYHAGGREKLFF. In DNA, the CDR3 is TGTGCCAGCAGTTACCACGCCGGAGGTCGCGAAAAACTGTTTTTT.

The chain employs TRBV20-1 and TRBJ1-2; 10 bases match TRBD1. Unmatched junction bases numbered 9, after V lost 5 bases and J lost 6 bases. Germline V gives CDR1 DFQATT, CDR2 SNEGSKA (reference sequence). There are 14 residues in the CDR3. CDR3 DNA sequence: TGCAGTGCTCAGACAGGGGGCGATGGGAATGGCTACACCTTC. This encodes CSAQTGGDGNGYTF.

In its sample, this clonotype was seen a few times. The chain joins TRBV5-1 to TRBJ2-5; TRBD2 agrees at 8 bases. V lost 3 bases to trimming and J lost 4 bases; unmatched junction nucleotides: 8. In germline, CDR1 is SGHRS, CDR2 YFSETQ. The CDR3 has 15 amino acids. The CDR3: CASSWGLGVRETQYF. CDR3 in DNA: TGCGCCAGCAGCTGGGGACTAGGGGTGAGAGAGACCCAGTACTTC.

This rearrangement joins TRBV6-5 to TRBJ2-7; 8 nucleotides align to TRBD1. V was clipped by 2 bases and J by 6 bases; unmatched bases: 9. The V gene's germline CDR1 is MNHEY and CDR2 SVGAGI. This CDR3 spans 15 amino acids. CDR3 nucleotides: TGTGCCAGCAGTTACAGGGGGACAGGTCTCGGCGAGCAGTACTTC. As protein: CASSYRGTGLGEQYF.

Notes on this clonotype: The final CDR3 position lacks the conserved phenylalanine or tryptophan, pointing to a likely read error. This chain joins TRBV7-2 and TRBJ2-7; no firm D call. Trimming pared 4 bases from V and 1 base from J, leaving 11 bases between. Germline CDR1 and CDR2: SGHTA and FQGNSA. CDR3 length equals 14 residues. The CDR3 DNA is TGTGCCAGCAGCTCGCAAACATTTTCCTACGAGCAGTACTTG. Protein sequence: CASSSQTFSYEQYL.

The rearrangement uses TRBV27 and TRBJ2-7, with D perhaps being TRBD1 or TRBD2 (5 bases each). Deletions cut 8 bases from V and 6 bases from J, with 14 bases between. Looked up from germline, CDR1 is MNHEY and CDR2 is SMNVEV (reference sequence). The CDR3 contains 12 residues. The CDR3 sequence: CASGIGTVEQYF. The CDR3 DNA sequence: TGTGCCAGCGGGATCGGGACGGTCGAGCAGTACTTC.

This clonotype was seen more than once but under ten times. This chain uses TRBV4-1 with TRBJ1-1; D is unclear. The germline gives CDR1 MGHRA, CDR2 YSYEKL. Trimming shortened V by 0 bases and J by 7 bases, and 12 bases separated the two germline ends. The CDR3 is 14 residues long. CDR3: CASSQDPGSDEAFF. DNA of the CDR3: TGCGCCAGCAGCCAAGACCCCGGGAGTGATGAAGCTTTCTTT.

V is TRBV5-6 and J is TRBJ1-1; no firm D call. Germline loops: CDR1 SGHDT, CDR2 YYEEEE. The ends were cut back, 7 bases at V and 1 base at J, with 11 bases in the middle. The CDR3 has 13 residues. In DNA form, the CDR3 reads TGTGCCAGCCATCTCAGAGAGAACACTGAAGCTTTCTTT. Protein product: CASHLRENTEAFF.

This clonotype occurred a few times. The V gene is TRBV12-3 or TRBV12-4, the J gene TRBJ2-3; TRBD1 matches at 7 bases. V was pared by 6 bases and J by 4 bases, with 10 bases of the junction left unmatched. This CDR3 is built from 15 residues. The CDR3 DNA reads TGTGCCAGCAGCTCCCGACAGGGAGTAGCAGATACGCAGTATTTT. Protein product: CASSSRQGVADTQYF.

The CDR3 loop is CASSLTMADTQYF. In nucleotides, the CDR3 is TGTGCCAGCAGCCTTACAATGGCCGATACGCAGTATTTT. The chain employs TRBV7-9 and TRBJ2-3; D call uncertain. Trimming pared 5 bases from V and 6 bases from J, leaving 12 bases between. Germline assignment: CDR1 SEHNR and CDR2 FQNEAQ (reference sequence). There are 13 residues in the CDR3.

V usage is TRBV12-3 or TRBV12-4 and J usage is TRBJ2-6; no definite D call. The V end was cut by 3 bases, the J end by 4 bases, with 10 bases between. The CDR3 spans 15 residues. CDR3 bases: TGTGCCAGCAGTTTCTTTGGTGTGGGGGCCAACGTCCTGACTTTC. It is translated as CASSFFGVGANVLTF.